This T cell receptor beta chain was found in a study of graft-versus-host responses after intestinal transplantation (dated by TCRdb to 2020 to 2022). For the study in its entirety: The transplants that recipients received were multivisceral, liver-intestinal, or isolated intestinal. Every recipient was given anti-thymocyte globulin induction, followed by approximately 3 years of maintenance tacrolimus and steroids. Bulk TCR-beta CDR3 sequencing was used to track graft-versus-host and host-versus-graft alloreactive T cell clones in the graft, circulation and bone marrow after intestinal transplantation. To identify alloreactive clones, pre-transplant mixed lymphocyte reaction products were sequenced and then compared with unstimulated pre-transplant donor and recipient T cells. Of the roughly 23 intestinal transplant recipients enrolled in the cohort, one of whom was a retransplant, a few patients without pretransplant specimens were excluded. Donor T cell macrochimerism was defined as a peak of at least 4% donor T cells among recipient peripheral blood mononuclear cells. Rather than going through the commercial service, samples from three later patients were sequenced in-house on an Illumina MiSeq and processed with MiXCR.

With respect to this clone: The antigen it binds to is not known. Nothing much larger sits one base from this clone, and base qualities are not available.

What the research found in general, with its limitations: Patients with donor T cell macrochimerism had high GvH to HvG T cell clonal ratios in their allografts. Early after transplant, peak levels of circulating GvH clones were found to be associated with declines in HvG clones. The relatively low number and heterogeneity of intestinal transplant patients limited the conclusions. GvH clones were detected in recipient bone marrow, and some of these GvH clones were observed earlier in ileal mucosa or blood, consistent with an intestinal mucosal origin.

The CDR3 starts with the cysteine, ends with the phenylalanine, and has 16 residues. CDR3 DNA is the only sequence kept; it has 48 bases, read in frame from the first base. For CDR1 and CDR2, the germline V gene lists SGHVS and FQNEAQ. V loses 2 bases, J loses 2 bases, and the germline ends lie 13 bases apart. Blood samples were collected up to 4 times in the first month after transplant and then at least monthly when available. The library was obtained by the immunoSEQ multiplex PCR assay. High-throughput TCR-beta CDR3 sequencing of genomic DNA from most patients was performed by Adaptive Biotechnologies. Turning to the authors' computational methods: Adaptive's ImmunoSEQ software supplied the TCR sequencing data for 15 to 20 patients, while MiXCR and VDJtools were used to process a few other patients. CDR3 nucleotide sequences shared by donor and recipient were removed because the origin of these sequences could not be assigned. Alloreactive clones required at least 2-fold expansion over unstimulated cells and minimum CFSE-low frequency of 0.002% (template counts) or 0.001% (read counts). Mappable clones were those detected in sequenced pre-transplant spleen, lymph node, or MLR CFSE-low populations of the donor or recipient. The cumulative frequency of alloreactive clones was calculated as a percentage of all sequences, weighted by copy number. The immuneACCESS repertoire file appears here via TCRdb, limited to in-frame rearrangements. These files lack a portion of the clones; in checked studies, under half of the deficit traces to unresolved V genes, and the cause of the others is not known. V, J and clone size are taken as reported in that table, and D and trimming were inferred from the DNA itself. In all, the sample holds roughly 46,000 clones, and approximately 92% of those were seen once. Clones ranked in the top ten supply 5.5% to 6% of the sample.

The sample here was PBMCs, taken about 800 days after a first intestinal transplant, on the day of a second. The sequence links TRBV7-8 to TRBJ1-5; TRBD1 is a weak D gene call, 5 bases matching. The TCR originated in a human patient who received an intestinal transplant, so some T cells may come from the graft donor. The DNA sequence reads TGTGCCAGCAGCTTAAAGAGGACGGGGGGCAATCAGCCCCAGCATTTT. It is translated as CASSLKRTGGNQPQHF.